This TCR beta chain was sequenced in a study of T cell repertoires in cytomegalovirus infection. Germline V gene lookup returns CDR1 SGHNT and CDR2 YYREEE (reference sequence). V dropped 4 bases and J dropped 2; count of bases not matched to a gene: 4. The CDR3 is made up of 15 amino acids. As for this clonotype: The antigen remains undetermined.

TCRdb redid the calling of the reads with MiXCR, one entry per CDR3 protein. The table lists approximately 310,000 distinct CDR3 sequences, approximately 25% of them singletons, with about 14% in the top ten. The receptor was derived from a human donor in good health (CMV status not recorded). Some clones in this sample may be carry-over from other donors' samples. This rearrangement joins TRBV5-4 to TRBJ1-2; the match to TRBD1 covers 11 bases. The source material was cultured PBMCs, sampled from culture after CMV antigen stimulation. CDR3 sequence reads: CASSKDRGRNYGYTF. The CDR3 coding sequence is TGTGCCAGCAGCAAGGACAGGGGGCGAAACTATGGCTACACCTTC.